The rows below give T cell receptor beta chains drawn from one sample of a study of shared clonotypes between healthy human individuals. The table came from immunoSEQ multiplex PCR; TCRdb's copy has only in-frame clones and leaves some out. This table holds 800,000 to 1,200,000 clones, about 80% found once. The sample taken for sequencing was memory CD4+ T cells from PBMCs. Receptors were obtained from a man younger than 35 in good health. Some clones in this sample may be carry-over from other donors' samples. The CDR3 runs from the conserved cysteine through the conserved F or W. D genes are given only for firm matches. Rows may omit the clone size; those that give it use once, few, many or a size class.

d_call: -
j_call: TRBJ2-4
v_call: TRBV27
clone_size: many
cdr3_aa: CASSLRGTRNLAKNIQYF
cdr3_nt: TGTGCCAGCAGTTTAAGGGGCACCCGAAATCTAGCCAAAAACATTCAGTACTTC

d_call: -
j_call: TRBJ1-2
v_call: TRBV28
clone_size: -
cdr3_aa: CASSSPWSRGNYGYTF
cdr3_nt: TGTGCCAGCAGCTCCCCATGGAGCCGGGGTAACTATGGCTACACCTTC

d_call: -
j_call: TRBJ2-1
v_call: TRBV27
clone_size: few
cdr3_aa: CASSRADRSSYNEQFF
cdr3_nt: TGTGCCAGCAGCCGAGCGGATCGTAGCTCCTACAATGAGCAGTTCTTC

d_call: -
j_call: TRBJ1-5
v_call: TRBV19
clone_size: few
cdr3_aa: CASSPRGGWGNQPQHF
cdr3_nt: TGTGCCAGTAGTCCCCGGGGGGGGTGGGGCAATCAGCCCCAGCATTTT

d_call: TRBD1
j_call: TRBJ2-7
v_call: TRBV2
clone_size: many
cdr3_aa: CASSDRPGQSSYEQYF
cdr3_nt: TGTGCCAGCAGTGATCGACCGGGACAGAGCTCCTACGAGCAGTACTTC

d_call: -
j_call: TRBJ2-7
v_call: TRBV23-1
clone_size: once
cdr3_aa: CASSQDDDPKSYEQYF
cdr3_nt: TGCGCCAGCAGTCAAGACGACGATCCAAAATCCTACGAGCAGTACTTC

d_call: -
j_call: TRBJ1-1
v_call: TRBV6-4
clone_size: -
cdr3_aa: CASSPLAGVEAFF
cdr3_nt: TGTGCCAGCAGCCCCTTGGCGGGGGTTGAAGCTTTCTTT

d_call: -
j_call: TRBJ2-7
v_call: TRBV5-6
clone_size: -
cdr3_aa: CASRQSGTLTYEQYF
cdr3_nt: TGTGCCAGCAGGCAGTCGGGGACACTAACCTACGAGCAGTACTTC

d_call: -
j_call: TRBJ1-4
v_call: TRBV30
clone_size: few
cdr3_aa: CAWRSNSGSSEKLFF
cdr3_nt: TGTGCCTGGAGATCCAACTCAGGGAGTTCTGAAAAACTGTTTTTT

d_call: -
j_call: TRBJ2-2
v_call: TRBV7-6
clone_size: -
cdr3_aa: CASSLVRQGNTGELFF
cdr3_nt: TGTGCCAGCAGCTTAGTTCGGCAGGGGAACACCGGGGAGCTGTTTTTT

d_call: TRBD1
j_call: TRBJ2-7
v_call: TRBV10-3
clone_size: once
cdr3_aa: CAISSTGGTYEQYF
cdr3_nt: TGTGCCATCAGTTCGACAGGGGGTACCTACGAGCAGTACTTC

d_call: -
j_call: TRBJ1-1
v_call: TRBV6-5
clone_size: few
cdr3_aa: CASSFRSNTEAFF
cdr3_nt: TGTGCCAGCAGTTTCCGATCGAACACTGAAGCTTTCTTT

d_call: -
j_call: TRBJ2-3
v_call: TRBV30
clone_size: few
cdr3_aa: CAWDRQGTDTQYF
cdr3_nt: TGTGCCTGGGACAGACAGGGCACAGATACGCAGTATTTT

d_call: -
j_call: TRBJ1-3
v_call: TRBV6-1
clone_size: -
cdr3_aa: CASKKTETSGNTIYF
cdr3_nt: TGTGCCAGTAAAAAGACAGAAACCTCTGGAAACACCATATATTTT

d_call: TRBD2
j_call: TRBJ2-1
v_call: TRBV18
clone_size: -
cdr3_aa: CASSPTSGTYNEQFF
cdr3_nt: TGTGCCAGCTCACCAACTAGCGGGACCTACAATGAGCAGTTCTTC

d_call: TRBD1
j_call: TRBJ1-2
v_call: TRBV2
clone_size: -
cdr3_aa: CASGDRNGYTF
cdr3_nt: TGTGCCAGCGGGGACAGAAATGGCTACACCTTC

d_call: TRBD1
j_call: TRBJ2-7
v_call: TRBV6-1
clone_size: -
cdr3_aa: CASSERGRSRVLTYEQYF
cdr3_nt: TGTGCCAGCAGTGAAAGGGGGCGAAGCAGAGTACTAACCTACGAGCAGTACTTC

d_call: -
j_call: TRBJ2-7
v_call: TRBV7-2
clone_size: -
cdr3_aa: CASSLAIPTLQNLRVEQYF
cdr3_nt: TGTGCCAGCAGCTTAGCCATTCCCACCCTACAAAACCTCCGGGTCGAGCAGTACTTC

d_call: -
j_call: TRBJ1-1
v_call: TRBV6-5
clone_size: -
cdr3_aa: CASVPPGRPGTAFF
cdr3_nt: TGTGCCAGCGTACCCCCAGGACGGCCAGGGACGGCTTTCTTT

d_call: -
j_call: TRBJ2-7
v_call: TRBV27
clone_size: -
cdr3_aa: CASRSIPGEQYF
cdr3_nt: TGTGCCAGCAGGTCGATCCCGGGAGAGCAGTACTTC

d_call: -
j_call: TRBJ2-4
v_call: TRBV18
clone_size: -
cdr3_aa: CASSDTGLFKNIQYF
cdr3_nt: TGTGCCAGCTCAGACACTGGCTTATTCAAAAACATTCAGTACTTC

d_call: -
j_call: TRBJ1-1
v_call: TRBV18
clone_size: -
cdr3_aa: CASSPAGRTEAFF
cdr3_nt: TGTGCCAGCTCACCGGCAGGGAGGACTGAAGCTTTCTTT

d_call: TRBD1
j_call: TRBJ1-2
v_call: TRBV4-2
clone_size: once
cdr3_aa: CASSQPNGQGERGYTF
cdr3_nt: TGTGCCAGCAGCCAACCTAATGGACAGGGTGAACGGGGCTACACCTTC

d_call: -
j_call: TRBJ2-1
v_call: TRBV14
clone_size: -
cdr3_aa: CASSPPFGRDGYNEQFF
cdr3_nt: TGTGCCAGCAGCCCCCCATTCGGGCGGGATGGTTACAATGAGCAGTTCTTC

d_call: -
j_call: TRBJ2-3
v_call: TRBV2
clone_size: once
cdr3_aa: CASSERAVGTDTQYF
cdr3_nt: TGTGCCAGCAGTGAGAGGGCGGTAGGCACAGATACGCAGTATTTT

d_call: -
j_call: TRBJ2-2
v_call: TRBV30
clone_size: -
cdr3_aa: CAWSRGEWAAGELFF
cdr3_nt: TGTGCCTGGAGTCGCGGAGAGTGGGCCGCCGGGGAGCTGTTTTTT

d_call: -
j_call: TRBJ2-1
v_call: TRBV7-2
clone_size: -
cdr3_aa: CASSLDWGEREQFF
cdr3_nt: TGTGCCAGCAGCTTAGATTGGGGAGAGCGTGAGCAGTTCTTC

d_call: -
j_call: TRBJ1-5
v_call: TRBV19
clone_size: -
cdr3_aa: CASRDTANQPQHF
cdr3_nt: TGTGCCAGTAGGGATACAGCCAATCAGCCCCAGCATTTT

d_call: TRBD1
j_call: TRBJ1-2
v_call: TRBV2
clone_size: few
cdr3_aa: CASSWPGQGAGGYTF
cdr3_nt: TGTGCCAGCAGTTGGCCGGGACAGGGGGCGGGCGGCTACACCTTC

d_call: -
j_call: TRBJ2-1
v_call: TRBV5-1
clone_size: -
cdr3_aa: CASSYSYEQFF
cdr3_nt: TGCGCCAGCAGTTACTCTTATGAGCAGTTCTTC

d_call: -
j_call: TRBJ2-7
v_call: TRBV28
clone_size: -
cdr3_aa: CATRRRVYEQYF
cdr3_nt: TGTGCCACCCGGCGGAGGGTCTACGAGCAGTACTTC

d_call: -
j_call: TRBJ2-7
v_call: TRBV5-1
clone_size: -
cdr3_aa: CASSLFGLTSSYEQYF
cdr3_nt: TGCGCCAGCAGCCTCTTCGGGCTTACGAGCTCCTACGAGCAGTACTTC

d_call: TRBD2
j_call: TRBJ2-3
v_call: TRBV9
clone_size: -
cdr3_aa: CASSYSSGAGGPPDTQYF
cdr3_nt: TGTGCCAGCAGCTACAGTTCGGGAGCGGGAGGGCCTCCAGATACGCAGTATTTT

d_call: -
j_call: TRBJ2-4
v_call: TRBV5-1
clone_size: -
cdr3_aa: CASSRSLLAKNIQYF
cdr3_nt: TGCGCCAGCAGCCGAAGTCTTTTAGCCAAAAACATTCAGTACTTC

d_call: -
j_call: TRBJ2-2
v_call: TRBV28
clone_size: -
cdr3_aa: CASSSPGSAGELFF
cdr3_nt: TGTGCCAGCAGCAGTCCAGGGTCGGCCGGGGAGCTGTTTTTT

d_call: TRBD1
j_call: TRBJ1-3
v_call: TRBV28
clone_size: -
cdr3_aa: CASRDRGTGNTIYF
cdr3_nt: TGTGCCAGCAGAGACAGGGGGACTGGAAACACCATATATTTT

d_call: -
j_call: TRBJ2-7
v_call: TRBV4-1
clone_size: many
cdr3_aa: CASSQDFGALREQYF
cdr3_nt: TGCGCCAGCAGCCAAGATTTCGGGGCCTTGCGGGAGCAGTACTTC

d_call: -
j_call: TRBJ1-1
v_call: TRBV5-1
clone_size: -
cdr3_aa: CASSFGMNTEAFF
cdr3_nt: TGCGCCAGCAGCTTTGGGATGAACACTGAAGCTTTCTTT

d_call: TRBD1
j_call: TRBJ1-5
v_call: TRBV7-2
clone_size: -
cdr3_aa: CASSGWTGSNQPQHF
cdr3_nt: TGTGCCAGCAGCGGGTGGACAGGGAGCAATCAGCCCCAGCATTTT

d_call: TRBD2
j_call: TRBJ2-3
v_call: TRBV5-6
clone_size: -
cdr3_aa: CASSTRVAGYTDTQYF
cdr3_nt: TGTGCCAGCAGCACCCGTGTAGCGGGATACACAGATACGCAGTATTTT

d_call: -
j_call: TRBJ1-1
v_call: TRBV5-1
clone_size: once
cdr3_aa: CASSLMGLNTEAFF
cdr3_nt: TGCGCCAGCAGCTTGATGGGATTGAACACTGAAGCTTTCTTT